Sequencing of this TCR beta chain was carried out in a study of early stage breast cancer tumors. Study conclusions and caveats: Commonly generated sequences made up most enriched TCRB sequences shared between patients.

The method was immunoSEQ multiplex PCR; TCRdb's version includes in-frame clones alone and lacks a portion of them. This sample carries 30,000 or so clones, around 75% of them seen once, and the ten largest clones take about 4.7%. Comments on this clone: Its target is not known.

The ends were cut back, 4 bases at V and 9 bases at J, with 15 bases in the middle. This CDR3 spans 13 amino acids. CDR1 is SGHNT, CDR2 YENEEA, per germline. The receptor's source is a person aged 40 to 50 with breast cancer. V gene TRBV11-3 combines with J gene TRBJ2-5, with TRBD2 as a possible D gene (6 bases). Sequenced material: blood. The CDR3 DNA sequence: TGTGCCAGCAGCTCGGGGCCCGGGGAGGCCCAGTACTTC. Protein product: CASSSGPGEAQYF.